Listed below are T cell receptor beta chains from one sample, sequenced in a study of graft-versus-host responses after intestinal transplantation. Only in-frame clones appear in the TCRdb table, and some are missing; sequencing was by immunoSEQ multiplex PCR. The sample lists around 6,700 clones; about 20% were seen once. The sequencing here drew on alloreactive CD4+ T cells from a mixed lymphocyte reaction culture, taken before transplantation. These receptors all stem from a human patient who was an organ donor for intestinal transplantation. CDR3s include the opening cysteine and the closing phenylalanine or tryptophan. A D gene is named only where the DNA matches it firmly. Clone size is stated in some rows and not others, as once, few, many or a class when expanded.

TRBV7-3	15	TRBJ2-1	NA	medium-sized	CASSLNGGPGLSQFF	TGTGCCAGCAGCTTAAATGGGGGGCCTGGATTGTCGCAGTTCTTC
TRBV11-1	14	TRBJ1-1	NA	NA	CASSFSIVNTEAFF	TGTGCCAGCAGCTTCAGCATCGTGAACACTGAAGCTTTCTTT
TRBV7-9	15	TRBJ2-7	TRBD1	few	CASSLGTGNRYEQYF	TGTGCCAGCAGCCTCGGGACAGGGAACCGATACGAGCAGTACTTC
TRBV6-1	13	TRBJ2-3	NA	few	CASRWTSTDTQYF	TGTGCCAGCAGATGGACTAGCACAGATACGCAGTATTTT
TRBV6-1	13	TRBJ1-2	NA	few	CASSEWGYYGYTF	TGTGCCAGCAGTGAATGGGGGTACTATGGCTACACCTTC
TRBV5-1	14	TRBJ2-7	TRBD1	few	CASSFRDRGHEQYF	TGCGCCAGCAGCTTCCGGGACAGGGGCCACGAGCAGTACTTC
TRBV7-3	15	TRBJ2-2	NA	NA	CASSFSGARTGELFF	TGTGCCAGCAGCTTTTCCGGGGCTCGCACCGGGGAGCTGTTTTTT
TRBV10-2	15	TRBJ2-2	TRBD2	few	CASRISGGNTGELFF	TGCGCCAGCAGAATTAGCGGGGGTAACACCGGGGAGCTGTTTTTT
TRBV5-1	14	TRBJ1-3	NA	NA	CASSSDTSGNTIYF	TGCGCCAGCAGCTCGGACACCTCTGGAAACACCATATATTTT
TRBV7-2	15	TRBJ1-1	NA	NA	CASSLIGGQWTEAFF	TGTGCCAGCAGCTTAATCGGGGGGCAATGGACTGAAGCTTTCTTT
TRBV7-8	11	TRBJ2-5	NA	few	CASSASETQYF	TGTGCCAGCAGCGCCTCAGAGACCCAGTACTTC
TRBV6-6	15	TRBJ1-3	NA	few	CASSYQGPSGNTIYF	TGTGCCAGCAGTTACCAGGGCCCCTCTGGAAACACCATATATTTT
TRBV6-1	14	TRBJ2-4	TRBD1	medium-sized	CASTTTGGRNIQYF	TGTGCCAGCACCACGACAGGGGGACGAAACATTCAGTACTTC
TRBV11-3	14	TRBJ2-3	NA	few	CASSLMASTDTQYF	TGTGCCAGCAGCTTAATGGCATCCACAGATACGCAGTATTTT
TRBV6-9	14	TRBJ2-1	NA	NA	CASDLRTDYNEQFF	TGTGCCAGCGATCTACGGACAGACTACAATGAGCAGTTCTTC
TRBV11-3	15	TRBJ2-3	TRBD2	NA	CASSFAAGGTDTQYF	TGTGCCAGCAGCTTTGCAGCGGGGGGGACAGATACGCAGTATTTT
TRBV5-4	16	TRBJ1-3	TRBD1	NA	CASSHGPDRGRNTIYF	TGTGCCAGCAGCCATGGGCCCGACAGGGGCCGAAACACCATATATTTT
TRBV5-1	14	TRBJ2-3	TRBD2	medium-sized	CASSFLAGEDTQYF	TGCGCCAGCAGCTTCCTAGCGGGGGAGGATACGCAGTATTTT
TRBV6-5	15	TRBJ2-7	NA	NA	CASSSLRGGGWEQYF	TGTGCCAGCAGCTCCTTAAGGGGTGGGGGTTGGGAGCAGTACTTC
TRBV7-2	16	TRBJ2-2	NA	large	CASSHSSGSAGGELFF	TGTGCCAGCAGCCACAGCTCCGGGTCTGCGGGCGGGGAGCTGTTTTTT
TRBV7-6	13	TRBJ2-3	NA	few	CASSLDFTDTQYF	TGTGCCAGCAGCTTAGATTTCACAGATACGCAGTATTTT
TRBV6-9	14	TRBJ1-5	NA	few	CASSRSRVYQPQHF	TGTGCCAGCAGCAGGAGCAGGGTTTATCAGCCCCAGCATTTT
TRBV5-1	14	TRBJ2-5	TRBD1	NA	CASRGTGGPETQYF	TGCGCCAGCAGGGGTACAGGGGGGCCTGAGACCCAGTACTTC
TRBV6-9	15	TRBJ1-4	NA	NA	CASSRGVTLNEKLFF	TGTGCCAGCAGTCGAGGGGTTACTCTTAATGAAAAACTGTTTTTT
TRBV5-1	14	TRBJ2-7	NA	few	CASSLSLPPYEQYF	TGTGCCAGCAGCTTGTCCCTACCTCCTTACGAGCAGTACTTC
TRBV5-6	13	TRBJ1-2	NA	NA	CASSLRGDYGYTF	TGTGCCAGCAGCTTGCGGGGGGACTATGGCTACACCTTC
TRBV5-7	13	TRBJ1-2	NA	medium-sized	CASSLEGRVGYTF	TGTGCCAGCAGCTTGGAGGGAAGGGTTGGCTACACCTTC
TRBV11-2	14	TRBJ1-1	NA	medium-sized	CASSLVEVLTEAFF	TGTGCCAGCAGCTTAGTCGAGGTTCTTACTGAAGCTTTCTTT
TRBV25-1	15	TRBJ1-1	NA	NA	CASSEHGALNTEAFF	TGTGCCAGCAGTGAACACGGGGCGTTGAACACTGAAGCTTTCTTT
TRBV11-2	14	TRBJ2-5	NA	few	CASSPMWVWETQYF	TGTGCCAGCAGCCCTATGTGGGTGTGGGAGACCCAGTACTTC
TRBV6-6	13	TRBJ2-2	NA	large	CASTRLFTGELFF	TGTGCCAGCACCAGACTATTTACCGGGGAGCTGTTTTTT
TRBV9	13	TRBJ2-1	NA	NA	CASSLGTWDEQFF	TGTGCCAGCAGCCTCGGGACTTGGGACGAGCAGTTCTTC
TRBV7-9	14	TRBJ2-7	NA	once	CASSLGRGPSEQYF	TGTGCCAGCAGCTTAGGGCGGGGGCCCTCGGAGCAGTACTTC
TRBV2	12	TRBJ1-1	NA	NA	CASIRGNTEAFF	TGTGCCAGCATCCGGGGGAACACTGAAGCTTTCTTT
TRBV5-6	16	TRBJ1-6	NA	few	CASSFGTDPYNSPLHF	TGTGCCAGCAGCTTTGGTACAGACCCCTATAATTCACCCCTCCACTTT
TRBV4-1	15	TRBJ1-5	TRBD1	once	CASSQEDRGRQPQHF	TGCGCCAGCAGCCAAGAAGACAGGGGGCGTCAGCCCCAGCATTTT
TRBV9	18	TRBJ2-1	TRBD2	medium-sized	CASSASGTSGRVYNEQFF	TGTGCCAGCAGCGCCTCCGGGACTAGCGGGAGGGTATACAATGAGCAGTTCTTC
TRBV10-3	14	TRBJ1-4	NA	NA	CAISDTGTVEKLFF	TGTGCCATCAGTGACACCGGGACGGTTGAAAAACTGTTTTTT
TRBV5-4	14	TRBJ1-1	TRBD1	once	CASSQAGQATEAFF	TGTGCCAGCAGCCAAGCGGGACAGGCAACTGAAGCTTTCTTT
TRBV5-6	15	TRBJ1-4	NA	medium-sized	CASSFEEGPNEKLFF	TGTGCCAGCAGCTTTGAGGAGGGGCCTAATGAAAAACTGTTTTTT
TRBV6-4	13	TRBJ2-3	NA	medium-sized	CASRWTSTDTQYF	TGTGCCAGCAGATGGACTAGCACAGATACGCAGTATTTT
TRBV7-2	13	TRBJ2-7	NA	few	CASSPKDVYEQYF	TGTGCCAGCAGCCCCAAGGACGTCTACGAGCAGTACTTC
TRBV4-2	15	TRBJ2-7	TRBD2	NA	CASSQVLAGGGEQYF	TGTGCCAGCAGCCAAGTTCTAGCGGGGGGTGGCGAGCAGTACTTC
TRBV5-3	14	TRBJ1-2	TRBD1	NA	CASSWDRAFYGYTF	TGTGCCAGCAGCTGGGACAGGGCCTTCTATGGCTACACCTTC
TRBV27	13	TRBJ1-6	NA	NA	CASSNRKYSPLHF	TGTGCCAGCAGTAATCGGAAGTATTCACCCCTCCACTTT
TRBV7-3	14	TRBJ2-3	NA	NA	CASSLLSGADTQYF	TGTGCCAGCAGCTTATTATCAGGGGCAGATACGCAGTATTTT
TRBV9	17	TRBJ1-2	TRBD1	NA	CASSPNLSDRGRYGYTF	TGTGCCAGCAGCCCAAACTTATCGGACAGGGGGCGATATGGCTACACCTTC
TRBV6-5	13	TRBJ2-5	NA	few	CASLKGGYETQYF	TGTGCCAGCCTGAAGGGGGGCTACGAGACCCAGTACTTC
TRBV7-2	14	TRBJ1-1	NA	many	CASSLFLEPPEAFF	TGTGCCAGCAGCTTATTCTTAGAACCGCCCGAAGCTTTCTTT
TRBV7-8	14	TRBJ2-7	NA	NA	CASSWGGLSYEQYF	TGTGCCAGCAGCTGGGGGGGGCTCTCCTACGAGCAGTACTTC
TRBV7-2	15	TRBJ2-3	NA	NA	CASSFLLYSTDTQYF	TGTGCCAGCAGCTTTCTGTTGTATAGCACAGATACGCAGTATTTT
TRBV10-3	11	TRBJ2-7	NA	NA	CASSEGYEQYF	TGTGCCAGCAGTGAGGGATACGAGCAGTACTTC
TRBV7-3	14	TRBJ2-5	NA	NA	CASSLLGPQETQYF	TGTGCCAGCAGCTTATTGGGGCCCCAAGAGACCCAGTACTTC
TRBV4-3	15	TRBJ1-1	NA	few	CASSRLMEANTEAFF	TGCGCCAGCAGCCGGTTAATGGAGGCGAACACTGAAGCTTTCTTT